The source of this TCR beta chain is a study of CD8 T cells in ankylosing spondylitis. Study-wide points: In ankylosing spondylitis patients, matched synovial fluid reportedly showed significant enrichment of disease-linked clones. Ankylosing spondylitis blood appeared to be characterized by a TCR beta motif of several highly homologous variants. Disease-linked clones bore a CD8+ phenotype and were relatively rare in peripheral blood.

5'-RACE, quantitative and with molecular barcodes, yielded the TCR beta libraries. TCRdb reprocessed the 5' RACE reads via MiXCR and lists one record per CDR3 protein. The repertoire holds fewer than 250,000 distinct CDR3 sequences, with roughly a tenth as singletons. This clonotype has a handful of counts. Its antigen remains unknown. The CDR3 is 12 residues long. Trimming shortened V by 8 bases and J by 7 bases, and 14 bases separated the two germline ends. Germline CDR1 LGHDT, CDR2 YNNKEL (reference sequence). The V gene is TRBV3-1, the J gene TRBJ1-2; D possibly corresponds to TRBD1 (6 bases). The sequenced sample consisted of blood, either unsorted or a sorted T cell fraction (not recorded which). The TCR sequence derives from a male donor with ankylosing spondylitis or in good health (not recorded which). CDR3 sequence reads: CASDPRGSGYTF. The CDR3 region has the DNA TGTGCCAGCGACCCAAGGGGGTCTGGCTACACCTTC.